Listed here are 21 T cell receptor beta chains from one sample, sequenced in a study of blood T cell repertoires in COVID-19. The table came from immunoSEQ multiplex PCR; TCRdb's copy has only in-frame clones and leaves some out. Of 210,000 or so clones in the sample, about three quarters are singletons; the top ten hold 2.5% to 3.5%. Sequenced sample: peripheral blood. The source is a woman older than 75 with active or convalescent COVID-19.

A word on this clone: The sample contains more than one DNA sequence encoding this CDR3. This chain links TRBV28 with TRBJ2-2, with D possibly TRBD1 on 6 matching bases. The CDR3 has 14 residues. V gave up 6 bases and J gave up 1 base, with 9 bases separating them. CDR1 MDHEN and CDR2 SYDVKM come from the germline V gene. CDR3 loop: CASSLGQNTGELFF. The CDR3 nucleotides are TGTGCCAGCAGCCTGGGACAGAACACCGGGGAGCTGTTTTTT.

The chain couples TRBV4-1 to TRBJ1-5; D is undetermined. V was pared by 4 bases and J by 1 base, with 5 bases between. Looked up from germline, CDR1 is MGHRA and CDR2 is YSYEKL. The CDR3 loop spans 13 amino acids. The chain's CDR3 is CASSPESNQPQHF. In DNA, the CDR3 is TGCGCCAGCAGCCCTGAGAGCAATCAGCCCCAGCATTTT.

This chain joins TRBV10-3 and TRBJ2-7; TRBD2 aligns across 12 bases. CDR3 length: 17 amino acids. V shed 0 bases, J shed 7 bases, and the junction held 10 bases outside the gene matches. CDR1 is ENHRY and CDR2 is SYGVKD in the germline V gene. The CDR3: CAISESTSGGAAGEQYF. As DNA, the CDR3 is TGTGCCATCAGTGAGTCGACTAGCGGGGGAGCAGCAGGGGAGCAGTACTTC.

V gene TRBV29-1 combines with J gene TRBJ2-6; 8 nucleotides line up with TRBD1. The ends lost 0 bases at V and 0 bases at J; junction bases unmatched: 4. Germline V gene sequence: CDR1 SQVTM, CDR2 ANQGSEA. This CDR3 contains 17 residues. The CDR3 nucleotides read TGCAGCGTTGAAGATCGGACAGGGCGCTCTGGGGCCAACGTCCTGACTTTC. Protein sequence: CSVEDRTGRSGANVLTF.

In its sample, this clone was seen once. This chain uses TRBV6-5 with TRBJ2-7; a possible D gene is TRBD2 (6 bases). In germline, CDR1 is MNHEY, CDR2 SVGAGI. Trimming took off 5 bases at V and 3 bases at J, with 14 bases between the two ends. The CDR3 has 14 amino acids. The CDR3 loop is CASSPSWGVYEQYF. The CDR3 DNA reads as TGTGCCAGCAGTCCCTCTTGGGGGGTCTACGAGCAGTACTTC.

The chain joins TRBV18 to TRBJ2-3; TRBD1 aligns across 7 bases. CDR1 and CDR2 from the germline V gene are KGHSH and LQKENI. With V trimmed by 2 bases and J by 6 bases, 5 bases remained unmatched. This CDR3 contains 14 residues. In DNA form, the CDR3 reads TGTGCCAGCTCACCATCGGCAGGGGGTGATACGCAGTATTTT. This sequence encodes CASSPSAGGDTQYF.

CDR3 nucleotides: TGCGCCAGCAGCCAAGATGGGAGGACCTCGTACCAAGAGACCCAGTACTTC. Protein sequence: CASSQDGRTSYQETQYF. The J gene is TRBJ2-5, the V gene TRBV4-3; tentative D call: TRBD2 (6 bases). V dropped 0 bases and J dropped 0 bases, with 14 bases sitting between them. Germline V CDR1 and CDR2: LGHNA, YSLEER. This CDR3 comprises 17 residues.

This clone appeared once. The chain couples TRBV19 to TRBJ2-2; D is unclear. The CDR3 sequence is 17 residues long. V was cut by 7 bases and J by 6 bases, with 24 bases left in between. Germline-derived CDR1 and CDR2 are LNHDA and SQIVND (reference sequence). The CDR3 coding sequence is TGTGCCAGTATACCTAGGTCCGGCTATACCAAGGCCGGGGAGCTGTTTTTT. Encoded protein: CASIPRSGYTKAGELFF.

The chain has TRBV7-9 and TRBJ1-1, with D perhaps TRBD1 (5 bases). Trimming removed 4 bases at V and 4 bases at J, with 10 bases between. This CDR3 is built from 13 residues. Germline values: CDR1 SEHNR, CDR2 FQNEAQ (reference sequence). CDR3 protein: CASSSQGGTEAFF. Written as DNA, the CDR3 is TGTGCCAGCAGCTCTCAGGGAGGCACTGAAGCTTTCTTT.

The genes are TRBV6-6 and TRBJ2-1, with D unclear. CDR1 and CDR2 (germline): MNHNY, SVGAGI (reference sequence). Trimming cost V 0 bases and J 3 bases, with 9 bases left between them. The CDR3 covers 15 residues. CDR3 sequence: CASSYSPVDYNEQFF. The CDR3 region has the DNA TGTGCCAGCAGTTACTCTCCGGTCGACTACAATGAGCAGTTCTTC.

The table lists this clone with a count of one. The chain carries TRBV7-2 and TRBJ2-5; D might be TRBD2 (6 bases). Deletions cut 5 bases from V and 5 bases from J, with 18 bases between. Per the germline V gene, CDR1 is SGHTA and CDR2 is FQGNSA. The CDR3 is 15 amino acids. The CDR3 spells CASSRGSFGGETQYF. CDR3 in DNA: TGTGCCAGCAGCCGGGGGTCCTTTGGCGGCGAGACCCAGTACTTC. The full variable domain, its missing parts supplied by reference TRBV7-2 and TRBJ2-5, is GAGVSQSPSNKVTEKGKDVELRCDPISGHTALYWYRQSLGQGLEFLIYFQGNSAPDKSGLPSDRFSAERTGGSVSTLTIQRTQQEDSAVYLCASSRGSFGGETQYFGPGTRLLVL.

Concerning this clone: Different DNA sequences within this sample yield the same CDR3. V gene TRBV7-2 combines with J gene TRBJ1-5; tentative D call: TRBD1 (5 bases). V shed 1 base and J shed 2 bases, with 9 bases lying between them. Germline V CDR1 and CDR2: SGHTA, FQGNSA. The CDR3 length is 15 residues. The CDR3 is CASSLVGAGNQPQHF. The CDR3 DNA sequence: TGTGCCAGCAGCTTAGTTGGGGCCGGCAATCAGCCCCAGCATTTT.

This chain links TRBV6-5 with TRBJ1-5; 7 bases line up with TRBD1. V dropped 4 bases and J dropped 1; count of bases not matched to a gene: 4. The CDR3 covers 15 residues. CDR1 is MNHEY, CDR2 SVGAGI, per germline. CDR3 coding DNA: TGTGCCAGCAGTTCGGACAGGTTCAGCAATCAGCCCCAGCATTTT. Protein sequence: CASSSDRFSNQPQHF.

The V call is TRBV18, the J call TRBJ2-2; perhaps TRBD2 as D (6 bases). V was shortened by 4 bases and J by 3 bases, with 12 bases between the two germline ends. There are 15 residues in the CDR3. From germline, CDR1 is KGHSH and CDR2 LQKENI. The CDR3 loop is CASSRPGGDTGELFF. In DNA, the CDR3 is TGTGCCAGCTCACGCCCTGGAGGGGACACCGGGGAGCTGTTTTTT.

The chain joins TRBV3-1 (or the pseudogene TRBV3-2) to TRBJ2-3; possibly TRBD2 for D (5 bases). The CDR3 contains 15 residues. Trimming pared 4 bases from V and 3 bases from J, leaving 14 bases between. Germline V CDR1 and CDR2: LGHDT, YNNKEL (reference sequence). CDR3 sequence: CASSLPGSGTDTQYF. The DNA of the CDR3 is TGTGCCAGCAGCCTCCCGGGGAGCGGTACAGATACGCAGTATTTT.

CDR3 in amino acids: CASSTGLAGSDTQYF. The DNA of the CDR3 is TGTGCCAGCAGTACCGGACTAGCGGGGTCCGATACGCAGTATTTT. The chain joins TRBV6-5 to TRBJ2-3; 12 bases map to TRBD2. Trimming cost V 5 bases and J 6 bases; bases outside gene matches: 6. The CDR3 consists of 15 residues. The germline gives CDR1 MNHEY, CDR2 SVGAGI.

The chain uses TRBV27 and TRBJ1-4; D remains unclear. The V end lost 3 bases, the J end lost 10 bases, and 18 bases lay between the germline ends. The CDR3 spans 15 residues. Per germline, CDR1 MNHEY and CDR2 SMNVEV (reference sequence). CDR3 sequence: CASSFLPGSRGKLFF. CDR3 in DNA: TGTGCCAGCAGTTTCCTACCCGGTAGCCGGGGAAAACTGTTTTTT.

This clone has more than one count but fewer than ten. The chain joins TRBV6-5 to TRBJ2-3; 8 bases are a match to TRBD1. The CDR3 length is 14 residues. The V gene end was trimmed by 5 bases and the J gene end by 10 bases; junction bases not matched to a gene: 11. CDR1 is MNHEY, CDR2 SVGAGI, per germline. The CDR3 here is CASSPGTGLGPQYF. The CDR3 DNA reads TGTGCCAGCAGTCCCGGGACAGGCCTTGGTCCGCAGTATTTT.

CDR3 sequence (DNA): TGTGCCAGCAGGGATTTCGGGACAGATCTATATGGCTACACCTTC. It encodes CASRDFGTDLYGYTF. V and J are TRBV6-5 and TRBJ1-2; 7 bases match TRBD1. Germline V gene sequence: CDR1 MNHEY, CDR2 SVGAGI. The junction had 12 bases not matched to a gene; V was cut back by 6 bases and J by 5 bases. The CDR3 spans 15 residues.

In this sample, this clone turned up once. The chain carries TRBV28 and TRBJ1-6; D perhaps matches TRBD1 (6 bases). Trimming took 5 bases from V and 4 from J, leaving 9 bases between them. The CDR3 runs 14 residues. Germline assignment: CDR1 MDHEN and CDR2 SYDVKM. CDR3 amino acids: CASSAGQYNSPLHF. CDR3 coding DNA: TGTGCCAGCAGTGCCGGACAGTATAATTCACCCCTCCACTTT.

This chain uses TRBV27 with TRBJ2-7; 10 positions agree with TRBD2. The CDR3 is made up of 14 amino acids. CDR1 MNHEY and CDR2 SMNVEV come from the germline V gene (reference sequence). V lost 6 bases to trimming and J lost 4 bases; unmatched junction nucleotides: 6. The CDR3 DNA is TGTGCCAGCAGATCAGCGGGGGGGCAATACGAGCAGTACTTC. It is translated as CASRSAGGQYEQYF.